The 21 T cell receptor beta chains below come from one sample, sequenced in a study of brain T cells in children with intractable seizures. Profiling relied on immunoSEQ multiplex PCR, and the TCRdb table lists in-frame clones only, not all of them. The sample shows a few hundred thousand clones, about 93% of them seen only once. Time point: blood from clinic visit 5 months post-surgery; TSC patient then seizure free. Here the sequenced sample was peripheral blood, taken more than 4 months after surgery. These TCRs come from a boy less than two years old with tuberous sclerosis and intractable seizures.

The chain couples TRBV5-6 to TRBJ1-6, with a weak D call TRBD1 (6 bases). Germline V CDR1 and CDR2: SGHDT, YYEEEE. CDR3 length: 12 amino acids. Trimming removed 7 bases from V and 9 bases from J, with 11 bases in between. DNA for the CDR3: TGTGCCAGCGCAGGGGAAGGTTCACCCCTCCACTTT. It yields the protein CASAGEGSPLHF.

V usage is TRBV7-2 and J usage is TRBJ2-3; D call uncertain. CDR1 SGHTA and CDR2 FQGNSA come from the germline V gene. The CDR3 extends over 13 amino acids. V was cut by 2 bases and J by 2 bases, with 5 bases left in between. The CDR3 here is CASSLFPTDTQYF. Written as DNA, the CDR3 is TGTGCCAGCAGCTTATTCCCCACAGATACGCAGTATTTT.

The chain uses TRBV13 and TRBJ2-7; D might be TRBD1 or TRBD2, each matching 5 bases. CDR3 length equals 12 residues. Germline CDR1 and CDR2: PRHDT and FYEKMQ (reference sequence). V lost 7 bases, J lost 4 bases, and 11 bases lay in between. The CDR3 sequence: CASTQWGYEQYF. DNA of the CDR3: TGTGCCAGCACTCAGTGGGGGTACGAGCAGTACTTC. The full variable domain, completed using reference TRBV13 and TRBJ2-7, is AAGVIQSPRHLIKEKRETATLKCYPIPRHDTVYWYQQGPGQDPQFLISFYEKMQSDKGSIPDRFSAQQFSDYHSELNMSSLELGDSALYFCASTQWGYEQYFGPGTRLTVT.

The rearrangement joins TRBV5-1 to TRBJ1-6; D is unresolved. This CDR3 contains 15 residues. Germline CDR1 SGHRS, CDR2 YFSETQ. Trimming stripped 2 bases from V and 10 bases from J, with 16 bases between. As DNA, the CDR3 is TGCGCCAGCAGCTTCGAAGGGTTACGATTGTCACCCCTCCACTTT. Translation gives CASSFEGLRLSPLHF.

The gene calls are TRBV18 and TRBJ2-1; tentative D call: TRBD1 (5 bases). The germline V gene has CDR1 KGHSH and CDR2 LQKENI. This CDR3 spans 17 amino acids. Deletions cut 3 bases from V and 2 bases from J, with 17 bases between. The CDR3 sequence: CASSPTWQGRTYNEQFF. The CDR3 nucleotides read TGTGCCAGCTCACCGACATGGCAGGGCCGGACCTACAATGAGCAGTTCTTC.

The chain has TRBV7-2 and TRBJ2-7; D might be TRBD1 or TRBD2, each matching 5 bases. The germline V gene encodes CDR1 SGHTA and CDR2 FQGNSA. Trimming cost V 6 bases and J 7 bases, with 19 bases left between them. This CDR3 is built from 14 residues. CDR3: CASSWDGGPREQYF. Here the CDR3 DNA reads TGTGCCAGCAGTTGGGACGGCGGCCCCCGGGAGCAGTACTTC.

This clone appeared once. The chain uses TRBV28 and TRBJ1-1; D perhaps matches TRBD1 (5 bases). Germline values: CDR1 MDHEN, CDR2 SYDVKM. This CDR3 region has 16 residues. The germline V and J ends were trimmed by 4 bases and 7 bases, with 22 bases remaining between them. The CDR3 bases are TGTGCCAGCAGTTCTTACAGTGGCGGGGGTAGTAATGAAGCTTTCTTT. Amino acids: CASSSYSGGGSNEAFF.

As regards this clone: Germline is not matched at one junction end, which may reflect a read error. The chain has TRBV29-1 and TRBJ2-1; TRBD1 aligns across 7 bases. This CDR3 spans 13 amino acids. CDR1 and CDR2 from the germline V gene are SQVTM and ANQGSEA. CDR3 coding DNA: TGCAGCGCTGAAAGACAGGGTAACAATGAGCAGTTCTTC. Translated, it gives CSAERQGNNEQFF.

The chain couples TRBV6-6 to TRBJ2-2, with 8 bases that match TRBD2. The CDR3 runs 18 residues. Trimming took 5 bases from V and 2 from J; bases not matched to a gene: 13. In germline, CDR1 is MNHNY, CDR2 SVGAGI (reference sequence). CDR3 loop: CASSRRQLAVFNTGELFF. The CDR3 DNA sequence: TGTGCCAGCAGTCGGCGACAACTAGCGGTTTTCAACACCGGGGAGCTGTTTTTT.

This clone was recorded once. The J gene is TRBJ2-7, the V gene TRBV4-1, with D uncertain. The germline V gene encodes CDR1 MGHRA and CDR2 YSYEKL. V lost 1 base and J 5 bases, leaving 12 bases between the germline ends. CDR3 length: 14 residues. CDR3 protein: CASSQGVEIDEQYF. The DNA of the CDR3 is TGCGCCAGCAGCCAAGGGGTCGAGATTGACGAGCAGTACTTC.

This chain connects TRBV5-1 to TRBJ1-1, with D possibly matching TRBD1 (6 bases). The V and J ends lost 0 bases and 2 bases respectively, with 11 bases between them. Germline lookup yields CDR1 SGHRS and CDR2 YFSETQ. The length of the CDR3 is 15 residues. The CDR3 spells CASSLGLQGNTEAFF. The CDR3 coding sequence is TGCGCCAGCAGCTTGGGTTTACAGGGCAACACTGAAGCTTTCTTT. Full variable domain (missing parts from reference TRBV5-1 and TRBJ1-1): KAGVTQTPRYLIKTRGQQVTLSCSPISGHRSVSWYQQTPGQGLQFLFEYFSETQRNKGNFPGRFSGRQFSNSRSEMNVSTLELGDSALYLCASSLGLQGNTEAFFGQGTRLTVV.

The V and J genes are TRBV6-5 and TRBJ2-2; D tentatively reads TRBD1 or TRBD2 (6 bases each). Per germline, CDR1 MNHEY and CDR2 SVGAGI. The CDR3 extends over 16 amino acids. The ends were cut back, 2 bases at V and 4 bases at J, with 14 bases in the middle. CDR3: CASSYRYGGPTGELFF. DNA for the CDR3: TGTGCCAGCAGTTACCGATATGGGGGGCCCACCGGGGAGCTGTTTTTT.

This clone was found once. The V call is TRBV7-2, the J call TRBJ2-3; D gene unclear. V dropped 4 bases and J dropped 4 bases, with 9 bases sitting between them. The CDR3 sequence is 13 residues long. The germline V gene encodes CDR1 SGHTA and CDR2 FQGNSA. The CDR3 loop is CASSSNPADTQYF. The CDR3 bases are TGTGCCAGCAGCTCGAACCCTGCAGATACGCAGTATTTT.

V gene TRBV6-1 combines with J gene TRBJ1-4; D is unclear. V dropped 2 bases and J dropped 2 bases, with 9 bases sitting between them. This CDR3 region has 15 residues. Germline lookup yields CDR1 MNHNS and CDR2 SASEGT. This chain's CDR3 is CASSERQATNEKLFF. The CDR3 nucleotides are TGTGCCAGCAGTGAAAGGCAGGCGACTAATGAAAAACTGTTTTTT.

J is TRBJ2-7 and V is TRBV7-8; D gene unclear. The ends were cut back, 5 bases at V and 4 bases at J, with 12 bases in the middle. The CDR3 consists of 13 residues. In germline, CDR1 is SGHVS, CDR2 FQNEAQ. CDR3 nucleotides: TGTGCCAGCAGCCCCAGCTCGATTTACGAGCAGTACTTC. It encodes CASSPSSIYEQYF.

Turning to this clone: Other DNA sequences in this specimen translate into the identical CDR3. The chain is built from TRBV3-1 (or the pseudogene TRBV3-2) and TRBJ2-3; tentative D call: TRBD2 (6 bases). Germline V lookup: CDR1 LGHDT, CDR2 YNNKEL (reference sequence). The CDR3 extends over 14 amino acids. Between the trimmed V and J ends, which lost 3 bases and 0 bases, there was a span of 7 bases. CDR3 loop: CASSQGTSTDTQYF. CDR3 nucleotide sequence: TGTGCCAGCAGCCAGGGGACTAGCACAGATACGCAGTATTTT.

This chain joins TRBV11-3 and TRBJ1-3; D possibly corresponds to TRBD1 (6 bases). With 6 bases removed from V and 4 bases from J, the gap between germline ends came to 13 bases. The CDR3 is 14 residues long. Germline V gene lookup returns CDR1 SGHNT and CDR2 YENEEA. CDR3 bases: TGTGCCAGCAGGTCAACAGGGAAAGGAAACACCATATATTTT. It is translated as CASRSTGKGNTIYF.

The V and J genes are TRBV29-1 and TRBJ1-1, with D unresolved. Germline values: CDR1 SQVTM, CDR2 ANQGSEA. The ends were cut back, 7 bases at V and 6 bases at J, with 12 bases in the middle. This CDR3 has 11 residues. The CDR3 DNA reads TGCAGCGGCGAGACTCCGGCTGAAGCTTTCTTT. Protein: CSGETPAEAFF. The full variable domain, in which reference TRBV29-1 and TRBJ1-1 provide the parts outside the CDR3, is SAVISQKPSRDICQRGTSLTIQCQVDSQVTMMFWYRQQPGQSLTLIATANQGSEATYESGFVIDKFPISRPNLTFSTLTVSNMSPEDSSIYLCSGETPAEAFFGQGTRLTVV.

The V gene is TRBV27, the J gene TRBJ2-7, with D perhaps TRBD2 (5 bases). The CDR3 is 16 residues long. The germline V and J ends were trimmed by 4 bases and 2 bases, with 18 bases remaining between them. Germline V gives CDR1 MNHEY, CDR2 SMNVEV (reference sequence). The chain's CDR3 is CASSSLRVTDTYEQYF. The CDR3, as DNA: TGTGCCAGCAGTTCCCTGAGGGTCACCGATACCTACGAGCAGTACTTC.

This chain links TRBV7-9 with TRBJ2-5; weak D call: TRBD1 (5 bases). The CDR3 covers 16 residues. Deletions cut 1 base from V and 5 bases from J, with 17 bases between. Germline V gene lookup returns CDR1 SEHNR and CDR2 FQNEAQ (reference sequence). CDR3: CASSLGLPGSGETQYF. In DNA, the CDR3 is TGTGCCAGCAGCTTAGGCTTACCAGGGTCTGGGGAGACCCAGTACTTC.

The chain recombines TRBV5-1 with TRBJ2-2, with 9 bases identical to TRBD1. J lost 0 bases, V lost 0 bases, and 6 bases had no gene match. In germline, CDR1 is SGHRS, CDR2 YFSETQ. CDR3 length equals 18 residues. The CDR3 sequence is CASSLVAGTGSNTGELFF. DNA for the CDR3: TGCGCCAGCAGCTTGGTAGCCGGGACAGGGTCGAACACCGGGGAGCTGTTTTTT. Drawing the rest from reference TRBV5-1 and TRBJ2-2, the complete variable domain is KAGVTQTPRYLIKTRGQQVTLSCSPISGHRSVSWYQQTPGQGLQFLFEYFSETQRNKGNFPGRFSGRQFSNSRSEMNVSTLELGDSALYLCASSLVAGTGSNTGELFFGEGSRLTVL.